A single sample is the source of the 18 T cell receptor beta chains below, sequenced in a study of T cell changes during pregnancy in multiple sclerosis. This table comes from immunoSEQ multiplex PCR, and its TCRdb copy is limited to in-frame clones, with some not included. The data show under 45,000 clones, roughly 90% seen once. This specimen was peripheral blood, taken in the second trimester of pregnancy. The receptors were sampled from a female donor in good health, enrolled as a control in a pregnancy study.

This chain uses TRBV7-9 with TRBJ1-3, with 9 nucleotides matching TRBD1. CDR3 length: 17 residues. J was trimmed by 0 bases and V by 4 bases; bases with no gene match: 7. The germline gives CDR1 SEHNR, CDR2 FQNEAQ (reference sequence). The CDR3 nucleotides read TGTGCCAGCAGCTCCGGGACAGGGTGGAACTCTGGAAACACCATATATTTT. This codes for CASSSGTGWNSGNTIYF.

The genes are TRBV28 and TRBJ1-2; TRBD1 is a possible D gene (5 bases). CDR3 length: 15 residues. Germline V lookup: CDR1 MDHEN, CDR2 SYDVKM. Trimming cost V 6 bases and J 4 bases, with 18 bases left between them. CDR3: CASRLRGEAGYGYTF. For the CDR3, the DNA is TGTGCCAGCAGGCTCCGAGGGGAGGCCGGCTATGGCTACACCTTC.

This rearrangement joins TRBV7-9 to TRBJ2-3, with a possible D match to TRBD2 (6 bases). Germline CDR1 and CDR2: SEHNR and FQNEAQ (reference sequence). CDR3 length equals 15 residues. V dropped 5 bases and J dropped 2 bases, with 14 bases sitting between them. The CDR3 reads CASSPLGDSTDTQYF. Here the CDR3 DNA reads TGTGCCAGCAGCCCCCTAGGGGACTCCACAGATACGCAGTATTTT. Full variable domain (outside the CDR3, taken from reference TRBV7-9 and TRBJ2-3): DTGVSQNPRHKITKRGQNVTFRCDPISEHNRLYWYRQTLGQGPEFLTYFQNEAQLEKSRLLSDRFSAERPKGSFSTLEIQRTEQGDSAMYLCASSPLGDSTDTQYFGPGTRLTVL.

The chain is built from TRBV5-4 and TRBJ2-5; 10 bases are a match to TRBD2. Germline V gene sequence: CDR1 SGHNT, CDR2 YYREEE (reference sequence). The V gene end was trimmed by 3 bases and the J gene end by 1 base; junction bases not matched to a gene: 6. This CDR3 spans 16 amino acids. CDR3 sequence: CASSSGLAEGQETQYF. For the CDR3, the DNA is TGTGCCAGCAGCTCCGGACTAGCGGAAGGCCAAGAGACCCAGTACTTC.

This sequence joins TRBV30 and TRBJ2-1; D not resolved. Trimming stripped 0 bases from V and 5 bases from J, with 5 bases between. The CDR3 sequence is 12 residues long. CDR1 GTSNPN and CDR2 SVGIG come from the germline V gene (reference sequence). CDR3 amino acids: CAWSVSDNEQFF. CDR3 sequence (DNA): TGTGCCTGGAGTGTATCCGACAATGAGCAGTTCTTC.

The chain recombines TRBV7-9 with TRBJ1-3; TRBD1 might be the D (6 bases). The germline V gene has CDR1 SEHNR and CDR2 FQNEAQ (reference sequence). This CDR3 region has 16 residues. The V gene lost 5 bases and the J gene lost 2 bases, with 16 bases spanning the gap. This chain's CDR3 is CASSVTLRGTGNTIYF. The CDR3 nucleotides are TGTGCCAGCAGCGTGACCCTCAGGGGAACTGGAAACACCATATATTTT.

V usage is TRBV6-6 and J usage is TRBJ2-4, with TRBD1 matching over 9 bases. The trim removed 6 bases at V and 5 bases at J, leaving 8 bases unmatched. Per the germline V gene, CDR1 is MNHNY and CDR2 is SVGAGI (reference sequence). The CDR3 covers 15 residues. CDR3 sequence (DNA): TGTGCCAGCAGAACCCCGGGACAGGGTCAAAACATTCAGTACTTC. This codes for CASRTPGQGQNIQYF.

The chain employs TRBV9 and TRBJ1-1; TRBD1 might be the D (6 bases). The CDR3 consists of 15 residues. The ends were cut back, 0 bases at V and 1 base at J, with 10 bases in the middle. The germline V gene has CDR1 SGDLS and CDR2 YYNGEE. The CDR3 region is CASSVGARGNTEAFF. CDR3 sequence (DNA): TGTGCCAGCAGCGTAGGTGCCAGGGGGAACACTGAAGCTTTCTTT.

This clone was detected once. The chain couples TRBV28 to TRBJ1-2, with a possible D match to TRBD1 (5 bases). The CDR3 consists of 13 residues. The germline V and J ends were trimmed by 11 bases and 4 bases, with 17 bases remaining between them. Germline V lookup: CDR1 MDHEN, CDR2 SYDVKM. The CDR3 loop is CAARDSGGYGYTF. In DNA form, the CDR3 reads TGTGCCGCACGGGACTCGGGAGGCTATGGCTACACCTTC.

The chain combines TRBV6-6 with TRBJ2-7; 11 bases fit TRBD2. The ends lost 4 bases at V and 0 bases at J; junction bases unmatched: 5. The CDR3 sequence is 16 residues long. CDR1 MNHNY and CDR2 SVGAGI come from the germline V gene (reference sequence). DNA for the CDR3: TGTGCCAGCAGTTTCACAACTAGCGGGAGCTCCTACGAGCAGTACTTC. Translating it yields CASSFTTSGSSYEQYF.

The CDR3 region is CASSFQGAGQPQHF. CDR3 nucleotide sequence: TGTGCCAGCAGCTTTCAGGGGGCTGGTCAGCCCCAGCATTTT. The chain links TRBV7-9 to TRBJ1-5; 8 bases are a match to TRBD1. This CDR3 has 14 residues. J lost 6 bases, V lost 3 bases, and 4 bases had no gene match. Germline-derived CDR1 and CDR2 are SEHNR and FQNEAQ (reference sequence). The whole variable domain, remainder taken from reference TRBV7-9 and TRBJ1-5, is DTGVSQNPRHKITKRGQNVTFRCDPISEHNRLYWYRQTLGQGPEFLTYFQNEAQLEKSRLLSDRFSAERPKGSFSTLEIQRTEQGDSAMYLCASSFQGAGQPQHFGDGTRLSIL.

V is TRBV9 and J is TRBJ1-2; D is undetermined. The CDR3 length is 12 residues. Per germline, CDR1 SGDLS and CDR2 YYNGEE. Trimming removed 3 bases from V and 4 bases from J, with 7 bases in between. Written as DNA, the CDR3 is TGTGCCAGCAGCGGCGACTCCTATGGCTACACCTTC. This sequence encodes CASSGDSYGYTF.

CDR3 nucleotides: TGCGCCAGCAGCCCACGGACGGGGAGCTCCTACGAGCAGTACTTC. The encoded protein is CASSPRTGSSYEQYF. The chain carries TRBV4-1 and TRBJ2-7, with D possibly TRBD2 on 5 matching bases. The CDR3 loop spans 15 amino acids. From germline, CDR1 is MGHRA and CDR2 YSYEKL. Trimming shortened V by 4 bases and J by 0 bases, and 13 bases separated the two germline ends.

The V call is TRBV28, the J call TRBJ2-2, with 10 bases matching TRBD1. V was pared by 10 bases and J by 3 bases, with 8 bases of the junction left unmatched. CDR3 length: 15 residues. CDR1 is MDHEN and CDR2 is SYDVKM in the germline V gene. CDR3 in amino acids: CATRGGTGDTGELFF. The CDR3 region has the DNA TGTGCCACCAGGGGAGGGACAGGGGACACCGGGGAGCTGTTTTTT.

The chain recombines TRBV25-1 with TRBJ1-1; a weak D match, TRBD1 (5 bases). CDR3 length: 15 residues. V shed 4 bases and J shed 4 bases, with 16 bases lying between them. Germline CDR1 is MGHDK and CDR2 is SYGVNS. The CDR3 loop is CASSARGSSRTEAFF. CDR3 nucleotides: TGTGCCAGCAGTGCACGGGGGTCTTCGCGCACTGAAGCTTTCTTT.

The V call is TRBV5-1, the J call TRBJ1-3; D gene ambiguous. Trimming took off 2 bases at V and 8 bases at J, with 14 bases between the two ends. This CDR3 comprises 14 residues. Germline assignment: CDR1 SGHRS and CDR2 YFSETQ. The CDR3 coding sequence is TGCGCCAGCAGCTTAGGAGGGTTCCCGGACACCATATATTTT. Its translation: CASSLGGFPDTIYF.

The chain employs TRBV29-1 and TRBJ1-5, with D maybe TRBD1 (6 bases). Trimming cost V 6 bases and J 0 bases, with 9 bases left between them. In germline, CDR1 is SQVTM, CDR2 ANQGSEA. This CDR3 has 13 residues. CDR3 sequence (DNA): TGCAGCGTGAGGACAGATAGCAATCAGCCCCAGCATTTT. Its protein is CSVRTDSNQPQHF.

The chain combines TRBV18 with TRBJ1-4, with D possibly matching TRBD1 (6 bases). The CDR3 runs 16 residues. In germline, CDR1 is KGHSH, CDR2 LQKENI. V lost 6 bases and J 4 bases, leaving 18 bases between the germline ends. CDR3 region: CASSPGPGTFNEKLFF. The CDR3 DNA reads TGTGCCAGCTCCCCGGGTCCCGGGACATTTAATGAAAAACTGTTTTTT.